A selection of T cell receptor beta chains follows, all from one sample in a study of PD-1 blockade in classical Hodgkin lymphoma. Assay: immunoSEQ multiplex PCR; the TCRdb copy retains only in-frame clones and omits some. The sample yields tens of thousands of clones, roughly nine tenths seen once. Material: peripheral blood mononuclear cells (PBMCs), obtained before the fourth cycle of nivolumab. Source of these receptors: a human donor with classical Hodgkin lymphoma. Each CDR3 is given with its conserved first and last residue. D genes are given only for firm matches. Clone size, where shown, is once, few, many, or a class for clones that have expanded.

clone size	V gene	D gene	J gene	CDR3 DNA	CDR3 protein
-	TRBV6-5	TRBD1	TRBJ1-2	TGTGCCAGCAGTTACAAGGTGACAGGGGCTAACTATGGCTACACCTTC	CASSYKVTGANYGYTF
-	TRBV25-1	TRBD1	TRBJ1-1	TGTGCCAGCAGTCGACAGGGGGCTGGTGAAGCTTTCTTT	CASSRQGAGEAFF
-	TRBV6-1	-	TRBJ1-3	TGTGCCAGCGATGGAAACACCATATATTTT	CASDGNTIYF
-	TRBV11-2	-	TRBJ1-5	TGTGCCAGCAGCTTATCGGCTAGCAATCAGCCCCAGCATTTT	CASSLSASNQPQHF
-	TRBV5-4	-	TRBJ2-3	TGTGCCAGCAGCTTGGACCTCCCAGATACGCAGTATTTT	CASSLDLPDTQYF
-	TRBV7-8	-	TRBJ1-4	TGTGCCAGCAGCTTAGTGGGTAGGGGCTCAACTAATGAAAAACTGTTTTTT	CASSLVGRGSTNEKLFF
-	TRBV10-1	TRBD2	TRBJ2-7	TGCGCCAGCAGTGAGGGAACGGGGGGCTACGAGCAGTACTTC	CASSEGTGGYEQYF
-	TRBV5-1	TRBD1	TRBJ1-1	TGCGCCAGCAGCCAACAGGGGCCCGACACTGAAGCTTTCTTT	CASSQQGPDTEAFF
-	TRBV5-1	-	TRBJ1-1	TGCGCCAGCAGCTTGGTGGGCCCGAACACTGAAGCTTTCTTT	CASSLVGPNTEAFF
-	TRBV6-4	TRBD2	TRBJ2-3	TGTGCCAGCAGTGACATGGCCGGGACTAGAAAGTATTTT	CASSDMAGTRKYF
-	TRBV6-5	-	TRBJ1-3	TGTGCCAGCACAAGTGGGGCTTCCTCTGGAAACACCATATATTTT	CASTSGASSGNTIYF
-	TRBV27	-	TRBJ1-3	TGTGCCAGCAAGGGGATAGGAAACACCATATATTTT	CASKGIGNTIYF
-	TRBV5-1	-	TRBJ2-3	TGCGCCAGCAGCGGCGGGGCGGCGGTATTCGGCACAGATACGCAGTATTTT	CASSGGAAVFGTDTQYF
once	TRBV5-1	-	TRBJ2-1	TGCGCCAGCAGCTCAGTGGGGGTAGCGGACTACAATGAGCAGTTCTTC	CASSSVGVADYNEQFF
-	TRBV18	-	TRBJ1-3	TGTGCCAGCTCATACACTCCTTCGCCTCAGCGGGTCAACACCATATATTTT	CASSYTPSPQRVNTIYF
-	TRBV6-5	-	TRBJ1-4	TGTGCCAGCAGGTCCGGGCCCCTTAATGAAAAACTGTTTTTT	CASRSGPLNEKLFF
once	TRBV5-1	-	TRBJ1-1	TGCGCCAGCAGCTCCCTCTCCGGGGGCACTGAAGCTTTCTTT	CASSSLSGGTEAFF
-	TRBV5-1	-	TRBJ2-7	TGCGCCAGCAGCCTTTGGGCAGCCGCCTACGAGCAGTACTTC	CASSLWAAAYEQYF
-	TRBV6-1	TRBD2	TRBJ2-7	TGTGCCAGCAGTGAATTGGGCGGGGGGGCCGGCGAGCAGTACTTC	CASSELGGGAGEQYF
-	TRBV27	TRBD1	TRBJ2-7	TGTGCCAGCAGTATGGGACAGGGGCCCTACGAGCAGTACTTC	CASSMGQGPYEQYF
-	TRBV5-4	TRBD2	TRBJ2-1	TGTGCCAGCAAGAGGGCGGGGGGGCCGAATGAGCAGTTCTTC	CASKRAGGPNEQFF
-	TRBV6-5	TRBD2	TRBJ2-2	TGTGCCAGTAAACTAGCGGGGGGCGACACCGGGGAGCTGTTTTTT	CASKLAGGDTGELFF
-	TRBV11-3	-	TRBJ2-2	TGTGCCAGCAGCCCCGACAGTCACACCGGGGAGCTGTTTTTT	CASSPDSHTGELFF
-	TRBV30	-	TRBJ1-5	TGTGCCTGGAGTGTGGCGGTAAATCAGCCCCAGCATTTT	CAWSVAVNQPQHF
-	TRBV5-5	-	TRBJ2-7	TGTGCCAGCGGCGGATGGGACGAGCAGTACTTC	CASGGWDEQYF
-	TRBV29-1	TRBD1	TRBJ2-5	TGCAGCGTTGAAGGGGACAGTGGCGAAGAGACCCAGTACTTC	CSVEGDSGEETQYF
-	TRBV7-6	-	TRBJ1-3	TGTGCCAGCAGCCAGGGCCTTGGAAACACCATATATTTT	CASSQGLGNTIYF
-	TRBV5-1	-	TRBJ1-2	TGCGCCAGCAGCTTGGACAGTCGCCGCCGGAGCTACACCTTC	CASSLDSRRRSYTF
-	TRBV7-9	-	TRBJ1-5	TGTGCCAGCAGCCAAGTCCATAGCAATCAGCCCCAGCATTTT	CASSQVHSNQPQHF
-	TRBV27	-	TRBJ2-7	TGTGCCAGCAGGGTTTCCCCTTCCTACGAGCAGTACTTC	CASRVSPSYEQYF
-	TRBV5-4	-	TRBJ2-2	TGTGCCAGCAGCGTAACAGGGCGCGGGGAGCTGTTTTTT	CASSVTGRGELFF
-	TRBV10-1	TRBD1	TRBJ1-1	TGCGCCAGCAGTGAGTTTGGACAGGCTGAAGCTTTCTTT	CASSEFGQAEAFF
-	TRBV28	-	TRBJ2-7	TGTGCCAGCAGTAAGTGGACAGTAGACTACGAGCAGTACTTC	CASSKWTVDYEQYF
-	TRBV7-9	TRBD1	TRBJ1-1	TGTGCCAGCAGCAGGACAGGGGCTGAAGCTTTCTTT	CASSRTGAEAFF
-	TRBV11-2	TRBD2	TRBJ2-1	TGTGCCAGCAGCTTAGCGGGACTACTGGGGGTTCGTGAGCAGTTCTTC	CASSLAGLLGVREQFF
once	TRBV4-1	TRBD1	TRBJ2-7	TGCGCCAGCAGCCAAGGGGGACAGGGGGCCTACGAGCAGTACTTC	CASSQGGQGAYEQYF
once	TRBV5-6	-	TRBJ1-4	TGTGCCAGCGGTAGGGACATACTGGACGAAAAACTGTTTTTT	CASGRDILDEKLFF
-	TRBV15	-	TRBJ1-1	TGTGCCACCAGCAGAGATTTGAACACTGAAGCTTTCTTT	CATSRDLNTEAFF
-	TRBV6-6	-	TRBJ2-1	TGTGCCAGCAGTTCCGCCCCGGCAGTTGAGCAGTTCTTC	CASSSAPAVEQFF
-	TRBV10-3	-	TRBJ1-1	TGTGCCATCAGTGACAGGGCAACGAACACTGAAGCTTTCTTT	CAISDRATNTEAFF
-	TRBV7-3	TRBD1	TRBJ2-2	TGTGCCAGCAGCTACCAGACAGGGGCGGACGGGGAGCTGTTTTTT	CASSYQTGADGELFF
-	TRBV5-1	-	TRBJ1-1	TGCGCCAGCAGCCCCAAGGGTGGGGGAATGAACACTGAAGCTTTCTTT	CASSPKGGGMNTEAFF
-	TRBV11-1	-	TRBJ2-7	TGTGCCAGCAGGGACTTGGGACACCAGTACTTC	CASRDLGHQYF
-	TRBV19	TRBD1	TRBJ1-6	TGTGCCAGTTGGGACAGGGTTAATTCACCCCTCCACTTT	CASWDRVNSPLHF
-	TRBV27	-	TRBJ1-6	TGTGCCAGCAGTTTATTCCGGGCCCACCCTGCGGATTCACCCCTCCACTTT	CASSLFRAHPADSPLHF
-	TRBV15	TRBD1	TRBJ1-3	TGTGCCACCAGCAGGGGCCAGGGGGCAGGGACTGGAAACACCATATATTTT	CATSRGQGAGTGNTIYF
-	TRBV18	TRBD1	TRBJ2-7	TGTGCCAGCTCACCGGGACAGACACTCTACGAGCAGTACTTC	CASSPGQTLYEQYF
-	TRBV4-2	TRBD2	TRBJ2-3	TGTGCCAGCAGTCCCAGGACTAGCGGGGGAAAAAATACGCAGTATTTT	CASSPRTSGGKNTQYF
-	TRBV13	-	TRBJ1-4	TGTGCCAGCAGCATCTCGACAGCTGAGAATGAAAAACTGTTTTTT	CASSISTAENEKLFF
-	TRBV30	-	TRBJ1-3	TGTGCCCAGGACAGAGGGGGAAACACCATATATTTT	CAQDRGGNTIYF